A selection of T cell receptor beta chains follows, all from one sample in a study of T cell changes during pregnancy in multiple sclerosis. Assay used: immunoSEQ multiplex PCR; TCRdb lists only in-frame clones, some missing. The sample yields approximately 100,000 clones, 85% to 95% seen once. Sequences were derived from peripheral blood, sampled after pregnancy. These receptors were taken from a female donor with multiple sclerosis, enrolled in a pregnancy study. The CDR3 runs from the conserved cysteine through the conserved F or W. A D gene is named only where the DNA matches it firmly. The listing skips clone size in some rows; elsewhere it reads once, few, many or a size class.

>TRBJ2-3|TRBV9|once|NA
CASSVAKGVEPTQYF
TGTGCCAGCAGCGTAGCTAAGGGGGTGGAACCTACGCAGTATTTT
>TRBJ1-2|TRBV9|NA|TRBD1
CASSVGTGTGYTF
TGTGCCAGCAGCGTAGGGACAGGCACTGGCTACACCTTC
>TRBJ2-5|TRBV9|NA|TRBD1
CASSPWQGVRETQYF
TGTGCCAGCAGCCCCTGGCAGGGGGTCCGAGAGACCCAGTACTTC
>TRBJ2-1|TRBV5-6|NA|TRBD2
CASSNPTERERNEQFF
TGTGCCAGCAGCAACCCGACTGAGCGGGAGCGGAATGAGCAGTTCTTC
>TRBJ2-1|TRBV5-4|NA|TRBD2
CASSLAGALPYNEQFF
TGTGCCAGCAGCTTAGCGGGGGCTCTACCTTACAATGAGCAGTTCTTC
>TRBJ1-2|TRBV19|NA|TRBD1
CASSTDRDGGYTF
TGTGCCAGTAGTACAGACAGGGATGGTGGCTACACCTTC
>TRBJ2-2|TRBV6-1|NA|TRBD1
CASSEGSGGLFF
TGTGCCAGCAGTGAAGGGTCAGGGGGGCTGTTTTTT
>TRBJ2-3|TRBV30|NA|TRBD2
CAWSTGGGLDTQYF
TGTGCCTGGAGTACCGGGGGGGGCTTAGATACGCAGTATTTT
>TRBJ2-7|TRBV5-1|NA|TRBD2
CASSPELAGEEEQYF
TGCGCCAGCAGCCCAGAACTAGCGGGAGAGGAAGAGCAGTACTTC
>TRBJ2-7|TRBV2|many|NA
CASRVGSINSYEQYF
TGTGCCAGCAGGGTCGGGTCAATCAACTCCTACGAGCAGTACTTC
>TRBJ2-1|TRBV4-2|NA|TRBD2
CASSQEAGGPYNEQFF
TGTGCCAGCAGCCAAGAAGCGGGGGGGCCCTACAATGAGCAGTTCTTC
>TRBJ2-7|TRBV5-4|NA|NA
CASSLELRSEQYF
TGTGCCAGCAGCTTGGAGCTTCGTAGCGAGCAGTACTTC
>TRBJ1-1|TRBV6-5|NA|NA
CASRPGGVPNTEAFF
TGTGCCAGCAGACCTGGGGGGGTCCCGAACACTGAAGCTTTCTTT
>TRBJ2-1|TRBV9|NA|NA
CASSVDISGSYNEQFF
TGTGCCAGCAGCGTAGATATTAGCGGTTCCTACAATGAGCAGTTCTTC
>TRBJ2-1|TRBV30|NA|TRBD2
CAWSQGLAGMNEQFF
TGTGCCTGGAGTCAGGGACTAGCGGGGATGAATGAGCAGTTCTTC
>TRBJ2-3|TRBV5-1|NA|TRBD2
CASSFLAGASTDTQYF
TGCGCCAGCAGCTTTCTAGCGGGGGCTAGCACAGATACGCAGTATTTT
>TRBJ1-5|TRBV19|NA|TRBD1
CASSIGQGAYQPQHF
TGTGCCAGTAGTATTGGCCAGGGGGCATATCAGCCCCAGCATTTT
>TRBJ2-1|TRBV29-1|NA|TRBD2
CSARTSFEQFF
TGCAGCGCCCGGACTAGTTTTGAGCAGTTCTTC
>TRBJ1-1|TRBV6-5|few|NA
CASSYRAGAAFF
TGTGCCAGCAGTTACCGGGCAGGGGCGGCTTTCTTT
>TRBJ2-2|TRBV2|NA|NA
CASDEGLDTGELFF
TGTGCCAGCGACGAGGGATTGGACACCGGGGAGCTGTTTTTT
>TRBJ1-5|TRBV19|NA|TRBD1
CASRRGQVGQPQHF
TGTGCCAGTAGACGAGGACAGGTTGGGCAGCCCCAGCATTTT
>TRBJ2-1|TRBV18|NA|TRBD2
CASSPPGRAGGNEQFF
TGTGCCAGCTCACCACCGGGGAGGGCCGGGGGGAATGAGCAGTTCTTC
>TRBJ1-2|TRBV19|NA|NA
CASSRGIAYYGYTF
TGTGCCAGTAGTCGGGGAATCGCCTACTATGGCTACACCTTC
>TRBJ2-2|TRBV7-3|NA|NA
CASSLDSPGELFF
TGTGCCAGCAGCTTAGATAGCCCCGGGGAGCTGTTTTTT
>TRBJ1-1|TRBV5-5|NA|NA
CASSLSGGPEAFF
TGTGCCAGCAGCTTGAGCGGGGGCCCTGAAGCTTTCTTT
>TRBJ2-2|TRBV6-4|NA|NA
CASSDGTNTGELFF
TGTGCCAGCAGTGACGGGACAAACACCGGGGAGCTGTTTTTT
>TRBJ1-5|TRBV28|NA|NA
CASSSGDHSNQPQHF
TGTGCCAGCAGTTCAGGGGACCATAGCAATCAGCCCCAGCATTTT
>TRBJ2-1|TRBV4-1|NA|NA
CASSQEPGLDEQFF
TGCGCCAGCAGCCAAGAACCCGGACTCGATGAGCAGTTCTTC
>TRBJ2-7|TRBV6-6|NA|TRBD1
CASRTGQVNYEQYF
TGTGCCAGCAGAACGGGACAGGTTAACTACGAGCAGTACTTC
>TRBJ1-1|TRBV7-2|NA|TRBD1
CASSHSGTGILNTEAFF
TGTGCCAGCAGTCACTCCGGGACAGGGATTTTGAACACTGAAGCTTTCTTT
>TRBJ2-1|TRBV27|NA|NA
CASSPLGWGQYNEQFF
TGTGCCAGCAGTCCCCTGGGGTGGGGGCAATACAATGAGCAGTTCTTC